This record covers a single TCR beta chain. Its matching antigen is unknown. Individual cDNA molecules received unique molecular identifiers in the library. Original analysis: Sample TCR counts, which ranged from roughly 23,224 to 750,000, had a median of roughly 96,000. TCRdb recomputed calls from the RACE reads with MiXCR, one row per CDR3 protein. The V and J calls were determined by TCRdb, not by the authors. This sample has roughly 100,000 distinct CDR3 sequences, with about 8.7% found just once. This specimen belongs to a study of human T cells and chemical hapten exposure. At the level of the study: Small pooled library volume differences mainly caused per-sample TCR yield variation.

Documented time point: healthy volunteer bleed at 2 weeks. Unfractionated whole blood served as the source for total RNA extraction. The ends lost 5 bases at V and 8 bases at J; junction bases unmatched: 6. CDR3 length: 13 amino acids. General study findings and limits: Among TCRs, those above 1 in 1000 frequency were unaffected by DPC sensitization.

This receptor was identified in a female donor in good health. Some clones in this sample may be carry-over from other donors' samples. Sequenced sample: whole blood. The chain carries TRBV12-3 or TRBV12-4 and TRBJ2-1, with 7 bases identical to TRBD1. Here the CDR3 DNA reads TGTGCCAGCAGTCTCCCCCAGGGGGATGAGCAGTTCTTC. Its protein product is CASSLPQGDEQFF.